What follows describes a single T cell receptor (beta chain). This entry is derived from a study of OX40 agonist ivuxolimab in advanced cancers. Repertoires were generated with immunoSEQ multiplex PCR, while TCRdb's copy carries only in-frame clones and drops some. The data hold tens of thousands of clones, with approximately 86% observed a single time. Germline assignment: CDR1 SGHDT and CDR2 YYEEEE. The CDR3 contains 14 residues. The V gene lost 6 bases and the J gene lost 8 bases, with 17 bases spanning the gap. V is TRBV5-6 and J is TRBJ1-4; tentatively, D is TRBD1 (6 bases). The receptor was derived from an adult with an advanced solid tumor such as melanoma, head and neck, liver or kidney cancer. Specimen: CD4+ or CD8+ T cells sorted from blood, collected in a trial of the OX40 agonist ivuxolimab. The CDR3 sequence is CASTWGRGREKLFF. The CDR3 DNA is TGTGCCAGCACCTGGGGCAGGGGAAGGGAAAAACTGTTTTTT.